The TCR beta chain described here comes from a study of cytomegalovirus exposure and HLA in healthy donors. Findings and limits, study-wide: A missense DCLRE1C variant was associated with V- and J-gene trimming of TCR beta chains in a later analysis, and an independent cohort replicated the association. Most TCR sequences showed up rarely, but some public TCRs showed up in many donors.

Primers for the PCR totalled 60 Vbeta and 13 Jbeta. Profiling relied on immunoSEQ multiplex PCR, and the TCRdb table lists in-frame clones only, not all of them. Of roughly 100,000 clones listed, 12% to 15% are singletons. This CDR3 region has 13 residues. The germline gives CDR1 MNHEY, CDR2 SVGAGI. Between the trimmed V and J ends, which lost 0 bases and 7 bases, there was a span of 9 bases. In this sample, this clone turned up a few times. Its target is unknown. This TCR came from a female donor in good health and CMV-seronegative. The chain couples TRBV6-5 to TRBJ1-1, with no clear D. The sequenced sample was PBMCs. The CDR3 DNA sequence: TGTGCCAGCAGTTACTCGGAGAGAAGTGAAGCTTTCTTT. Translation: CASSYSERSEAFF.